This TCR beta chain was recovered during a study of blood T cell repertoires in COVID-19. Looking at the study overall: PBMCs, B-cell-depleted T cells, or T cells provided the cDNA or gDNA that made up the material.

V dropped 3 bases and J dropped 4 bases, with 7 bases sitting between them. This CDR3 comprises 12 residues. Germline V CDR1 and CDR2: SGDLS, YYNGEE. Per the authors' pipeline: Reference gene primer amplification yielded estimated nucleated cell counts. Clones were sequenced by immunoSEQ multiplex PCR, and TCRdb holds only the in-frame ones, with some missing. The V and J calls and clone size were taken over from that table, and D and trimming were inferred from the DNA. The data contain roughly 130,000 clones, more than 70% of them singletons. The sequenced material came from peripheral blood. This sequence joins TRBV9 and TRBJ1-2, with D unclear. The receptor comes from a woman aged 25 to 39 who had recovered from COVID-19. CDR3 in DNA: TGTGCCAGCAGCGCGAGCGGCTATGGCTACACCTTC. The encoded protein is CASSASGYGYTF.